Below, one T cell receptor (beta chain) is given with its context. Libraries were prepared by immunoSEQ multiplex PCR; TCRdb keeps only in-frame clonotypes and omits some of them. The sample lists about 48,000 clones, about 94% occurring once. This sample stems from a study of control samples from healthy donors and cancer patients. This CDR3 contains 13 residues. V lost 1 base, J lost 5 bases, and 6 bases lay in between. The V gene's germline CDR1 is SGHTA and CDR2 FQGTGA. The source material was PBMCs. This clonotype originated in a woman aged 50 to 60 with head and neck cancer. V usage is TRBV7-3 and J usage is TRBJ2-4; D not certain. The CDR3, as DNA: TGTGCCAGCAGCTTAAACCGAGAAAACATTCAGTACTTC. Its protein product is CASSLNRENIQYF.